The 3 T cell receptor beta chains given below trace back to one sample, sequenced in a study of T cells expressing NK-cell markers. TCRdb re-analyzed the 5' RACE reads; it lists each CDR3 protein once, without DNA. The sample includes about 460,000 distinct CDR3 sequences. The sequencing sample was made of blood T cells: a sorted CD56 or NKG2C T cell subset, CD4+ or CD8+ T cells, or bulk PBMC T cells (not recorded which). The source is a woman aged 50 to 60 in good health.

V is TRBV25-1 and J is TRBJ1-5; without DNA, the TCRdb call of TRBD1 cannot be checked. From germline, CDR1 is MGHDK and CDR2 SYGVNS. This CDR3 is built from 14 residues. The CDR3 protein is CASSTGAVWQPQHF. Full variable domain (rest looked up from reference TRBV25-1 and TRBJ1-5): EADIYQTPRYLVIGTGKKITLECSQTMGHDKMYWYQQDPGMELHLIHYSYGVNSTEKGDLSSESTVSRIRTEHFPLTLESARPSHTSQYLCASSTGAVWQPQHFGDGTRLSIL.

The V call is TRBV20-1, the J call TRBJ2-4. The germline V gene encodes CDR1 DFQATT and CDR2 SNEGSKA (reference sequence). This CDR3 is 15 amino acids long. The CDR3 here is CSARGDRLAKNIQYF.

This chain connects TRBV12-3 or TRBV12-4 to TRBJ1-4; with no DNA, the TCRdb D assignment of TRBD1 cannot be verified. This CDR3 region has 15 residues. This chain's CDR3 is CASGSGQGRNEKLFF.